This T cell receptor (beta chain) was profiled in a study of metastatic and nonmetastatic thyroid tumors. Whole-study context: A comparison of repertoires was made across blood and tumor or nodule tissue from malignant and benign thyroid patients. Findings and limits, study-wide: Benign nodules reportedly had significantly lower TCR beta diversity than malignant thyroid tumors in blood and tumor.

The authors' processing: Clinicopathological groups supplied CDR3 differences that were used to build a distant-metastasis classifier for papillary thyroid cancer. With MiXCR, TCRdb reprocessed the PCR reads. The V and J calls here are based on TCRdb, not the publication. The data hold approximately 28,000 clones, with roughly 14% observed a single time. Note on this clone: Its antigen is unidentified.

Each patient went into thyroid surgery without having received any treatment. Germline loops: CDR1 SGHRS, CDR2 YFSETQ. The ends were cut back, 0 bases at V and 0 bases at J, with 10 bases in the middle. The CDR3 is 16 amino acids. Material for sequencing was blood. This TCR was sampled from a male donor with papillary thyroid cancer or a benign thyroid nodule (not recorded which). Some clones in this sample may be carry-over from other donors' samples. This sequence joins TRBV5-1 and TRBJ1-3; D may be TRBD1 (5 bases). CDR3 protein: CASSLGGINSGNTIYF. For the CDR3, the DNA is TGCGCCAGCAGCTTGGGGGGGATTAACTCTGGAAACACCATATATTTT.